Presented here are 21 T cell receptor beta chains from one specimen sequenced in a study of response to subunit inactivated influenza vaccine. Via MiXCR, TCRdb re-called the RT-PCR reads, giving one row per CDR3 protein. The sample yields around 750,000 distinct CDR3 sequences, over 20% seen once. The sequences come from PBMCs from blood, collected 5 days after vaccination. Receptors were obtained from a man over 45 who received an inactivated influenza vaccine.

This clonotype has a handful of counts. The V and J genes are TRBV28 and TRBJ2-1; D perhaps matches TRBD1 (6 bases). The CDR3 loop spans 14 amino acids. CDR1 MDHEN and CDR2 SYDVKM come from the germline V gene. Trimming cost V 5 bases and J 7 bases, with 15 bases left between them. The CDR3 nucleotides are TGTGCCAGCAGTCAAATAAACAGGGATAATGAGCAGTTCTTC. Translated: CASSQINRDNEQFF.

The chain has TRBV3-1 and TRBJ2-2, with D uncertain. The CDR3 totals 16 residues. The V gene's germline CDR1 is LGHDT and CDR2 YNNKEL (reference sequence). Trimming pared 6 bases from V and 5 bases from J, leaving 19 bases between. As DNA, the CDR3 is TGTGCCAGCAGTTTAAGGGCTAGTGAACAGACCGGGGAGCTGTTTTTT. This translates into CASSLRASEQTGELFF.

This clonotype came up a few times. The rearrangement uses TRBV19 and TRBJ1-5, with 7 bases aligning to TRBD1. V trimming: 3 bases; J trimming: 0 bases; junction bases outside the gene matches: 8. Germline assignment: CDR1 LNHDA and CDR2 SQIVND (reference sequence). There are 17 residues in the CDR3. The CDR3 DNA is TGTGCCAGTAGTATCCGAGACAGGGAATATAGCAATCAGCCCCAGCATTTT. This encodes CASSIRDREYSNQPQHF.

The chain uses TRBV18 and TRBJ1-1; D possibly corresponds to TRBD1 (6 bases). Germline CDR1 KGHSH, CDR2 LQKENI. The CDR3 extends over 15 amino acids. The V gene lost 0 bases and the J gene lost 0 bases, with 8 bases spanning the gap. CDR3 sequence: CASSPPWGLNTEAFF. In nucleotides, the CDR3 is TGTGCCAGCTCACCACCGTGGGGGCTGAACACTGAAGCTTTCTTT.

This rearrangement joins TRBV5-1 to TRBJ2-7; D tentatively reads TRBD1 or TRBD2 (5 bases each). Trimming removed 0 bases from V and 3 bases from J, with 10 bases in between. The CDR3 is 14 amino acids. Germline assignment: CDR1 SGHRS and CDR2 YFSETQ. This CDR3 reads CASSLVSGHYEQYF. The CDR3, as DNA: TGCGCCAGCAGCTTGGTAAGCGGACACTACGAGCAGTACTTC.

In DNA form, the CDR3 reads TGTGCCAGCAGCGACCGGAATGAAAAACTGTTTTTT. This encodes CASSDRNEKLFF. The V call is TRBV7-3, the J call TRBJ1-4; D not certain. The length of the CDR3 is 12 residues. Trimming took off 5 bases at V and 5 bases at J, with 6 bases between the two ends. Germline CDR1 is SGHTA and CDR2 is FQGTGA.

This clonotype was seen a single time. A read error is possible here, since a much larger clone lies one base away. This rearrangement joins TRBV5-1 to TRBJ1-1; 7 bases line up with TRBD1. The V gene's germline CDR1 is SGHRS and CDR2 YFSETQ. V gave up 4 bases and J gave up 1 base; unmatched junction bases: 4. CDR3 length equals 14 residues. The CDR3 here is CASSGGQRNTEAFF. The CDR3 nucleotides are TGCGCCAGCAGCGGGGGACAGCGGAACACTGAAGCTTTCTTT.

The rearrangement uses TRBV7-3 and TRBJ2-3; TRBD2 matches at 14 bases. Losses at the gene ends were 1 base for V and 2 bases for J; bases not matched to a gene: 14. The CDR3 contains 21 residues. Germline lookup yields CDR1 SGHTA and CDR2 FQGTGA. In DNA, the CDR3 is TGTGCCAGCAGCTTAAGAAGGTTTTCGACTAGCGGGAGGGCCATCACAGATACGCAGTATTTT. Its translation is CASSLRRFSTSGRAITDTQYF.

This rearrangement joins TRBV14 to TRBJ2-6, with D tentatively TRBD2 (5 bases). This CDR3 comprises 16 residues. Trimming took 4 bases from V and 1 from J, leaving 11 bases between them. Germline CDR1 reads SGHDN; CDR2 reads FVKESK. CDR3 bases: TGTGCCAGCAGCCCGAACCCGGGGTCTGGGGCCAACGTCCTGACTTTC. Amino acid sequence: CASSPNPGSGANVLTF.

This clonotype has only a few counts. The CDR3 is CASSQDFSGRETQYF. The CDR3 region has the DNA TGCGCCAGCAGCCAAGATTTTTCGGGACGGGAGACCCAGTACTTC. This chain uses TRBV4-1 with TRBJ2-5, with D tentatively TRBD1 or TRBD2 (5 bases each). This CDR3 region has 15 residues. From germline, CDR1 is MGHRA and CDR2 YSYEKL. V was trimmed by 0 bases and J by 5 bases, leaving 13 bases between them.

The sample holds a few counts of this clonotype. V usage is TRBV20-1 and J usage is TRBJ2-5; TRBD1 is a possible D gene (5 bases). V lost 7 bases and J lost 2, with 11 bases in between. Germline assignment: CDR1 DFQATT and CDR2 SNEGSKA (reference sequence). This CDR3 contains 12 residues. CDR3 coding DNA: TGCAGTGGACAGCGACAACAAGAGACCCAGTACTTC. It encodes CSGQRQQETQYF.

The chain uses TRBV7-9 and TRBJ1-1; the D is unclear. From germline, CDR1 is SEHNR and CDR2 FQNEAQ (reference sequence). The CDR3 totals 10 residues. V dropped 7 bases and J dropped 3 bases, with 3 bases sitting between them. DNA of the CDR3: TGTGCCAGCACTTACACTGAAGCTTTCTTT. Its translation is CASTYTEAFF.

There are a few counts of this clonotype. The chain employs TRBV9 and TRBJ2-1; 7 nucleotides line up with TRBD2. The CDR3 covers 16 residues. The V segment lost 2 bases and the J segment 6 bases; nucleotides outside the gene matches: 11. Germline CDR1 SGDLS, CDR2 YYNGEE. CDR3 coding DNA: TGTGCCAGCAGCGTGGCCCCGGGGAGGGGACGCAATGAGCAGTTCTTC. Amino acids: CASSVAPGRGRNEQFF. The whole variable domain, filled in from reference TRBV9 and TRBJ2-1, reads DSGVTQTPKHLITATGQRVTLRCSPRSGDLSVYWYQQSLDQGLQFLIQYYNGEERAKGNILERFSAQQFPDLHSELNLSSLELGDSALYFCASSVAPGRGRNEQFFGPGTRLTVL.

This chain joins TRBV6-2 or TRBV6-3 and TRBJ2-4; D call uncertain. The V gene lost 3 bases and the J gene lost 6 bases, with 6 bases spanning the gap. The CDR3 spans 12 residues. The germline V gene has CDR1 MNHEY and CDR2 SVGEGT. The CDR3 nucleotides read TGTGCCAGCAGTTATAGAGGAAACATTCAGTACTTC. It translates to CASSYRGNIQYF.

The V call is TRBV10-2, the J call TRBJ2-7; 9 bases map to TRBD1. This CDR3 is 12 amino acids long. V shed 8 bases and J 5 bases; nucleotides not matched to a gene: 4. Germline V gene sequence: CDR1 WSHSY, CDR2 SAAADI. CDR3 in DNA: TGCGCCAGCGGGACAGGGATAAACGAGCAGTACTTC. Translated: CASGTGINEQYF.

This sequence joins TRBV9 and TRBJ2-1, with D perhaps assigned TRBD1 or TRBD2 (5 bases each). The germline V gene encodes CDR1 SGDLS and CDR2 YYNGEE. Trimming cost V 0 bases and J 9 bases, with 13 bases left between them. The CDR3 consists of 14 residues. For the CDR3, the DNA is TGTGCCAGCAGCGTAGCGTCGTCAGGGAGTGAGCAGTTCTTC. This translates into CASSVASSGSEQFF. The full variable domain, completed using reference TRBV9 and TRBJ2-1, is DSGVTQTPKHLITATGQRVTLRCSPRSGDLSVYWYQQSLDQGLQFLIQYYNGEERAKGNILERFSAQQFPDLHSELNLSSLELGDSALYFCASSVASSGSEQFFGPGTRLTVL.

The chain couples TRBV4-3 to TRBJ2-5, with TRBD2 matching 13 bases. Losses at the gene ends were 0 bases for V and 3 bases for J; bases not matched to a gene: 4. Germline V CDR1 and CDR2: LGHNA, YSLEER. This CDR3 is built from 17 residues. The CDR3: CASSQELTSGGKETQYF. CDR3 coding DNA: TGCGCCAGCAGCCAAGAATTGACTAGCGGGGGGAAAGAGACCCAGTACTTC.

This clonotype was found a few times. This chain's CDR3 is CSVAGLTNTEAFF. The CDR3 coding sequence is TGCAGCGTCGCGGGACTCACGAACACTGAAGCTTTCTTT. This chain uses TRBV29-1 with TRBJ1-1, with a tentative D call TRBD1 (5 bases). Germline V gene lookup returns CDR1 SQVTM and CDR2 ANQGSEA. There are 13 residues in the CDR3. The germline V and J ends were trimmed by 6 bases and 1 base, with 12 bases remaining between them.

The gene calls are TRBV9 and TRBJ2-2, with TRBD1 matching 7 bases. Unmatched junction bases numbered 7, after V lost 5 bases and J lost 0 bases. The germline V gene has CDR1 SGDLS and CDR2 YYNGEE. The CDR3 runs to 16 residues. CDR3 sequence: CASSKTGATNTGELFF. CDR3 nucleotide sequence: TGTGCCAGCAGTAAAACAGGGGCTACGAACACCGGGGAGCTGTTTTTT.

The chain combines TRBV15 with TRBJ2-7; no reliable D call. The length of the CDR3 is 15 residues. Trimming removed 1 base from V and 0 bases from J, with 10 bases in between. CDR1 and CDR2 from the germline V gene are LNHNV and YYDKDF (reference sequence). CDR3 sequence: CATSRVGISSYEQYF. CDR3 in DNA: TGTGCCACCAGCAGAGTAGGGATAAGCTCCTACGAGCAGTACTTC.

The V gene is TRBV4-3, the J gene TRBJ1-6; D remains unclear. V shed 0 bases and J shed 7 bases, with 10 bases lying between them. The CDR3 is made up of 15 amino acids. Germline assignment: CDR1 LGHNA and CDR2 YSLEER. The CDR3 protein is CASSQDMGGNSPLHF. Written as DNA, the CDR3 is TGCGCCAGCAGCCAAGATATGGGAGGCAATTCACCCCTCCACTTT.